A single sample gave rise to the 4 T cell receptor beta chains below, sequenced in a study of spatial heterogeneity in lung cancer. MiXCR, applied by TCRdb to the 5' RACE reads, yields one record per CDR3 protein. Among some 83,000 distinct CDR3 sequences listed, under 25% were seen once. Time point defined: sample taken at primary tumor resection. Unsorted whole RNA samples from tumor, nontumor lung or frozen PBMC were sequenced. The source material was PBMCs, sampled at surgery. Receptors originate from a male donor with early-stage non-small cell lung cancer.

This clonotype has only a few counts. J is TRBJ2-7 and V is TRBV6-5, with D perhaps TRBD2 (6 bases). Trimming removed 7 bases at V and 9 bases at J, with 16 bases between. CDR1 is MNHEY, CDR2 SVGAGI, per germline. The CDR3 is 12 amino acids. The CDR3 here is CASNSGIGRQYF. The CDR3 DNA reads as TGTGCCAGCAATAGTGGAATCGGGAGGCAGTACTTC.

The genes are TRBV5-1 and TRBJ2-1; TRBD2 matches at 8 bases. The CDR3 spans 15 residues. Trimming removed 4 bases from V and 1 base from J; junction bases left unmatched: 4. Germline V CDR1 and CDR2: SGHRS, YFSETQ. DNA of the CDR3: TGCGCCAGCAGCCGAGCGGGAGCATCCTACAATGAGCAGTTCTTC. It is translated as CASSRAGASYNEQFF.

The chain recombines TRBV7-2 with TRBJ1-4; D might be TRBD1 (6 bases). CDR3 length: 15 amino acids. In germline, CDR1 is SGHTA, CDR2 FQGNSA. V was pared by 2 bases and J by 7 bases, with 14 bases between. CDR3 nucleotide sequence: TGTGCCAGCAGCTTATGGGGGCAACTAGGTGAAAAACTGTTTTTT. Translating it yields CASSLWGQLGEKLFF.

V usage is TRBV29-1 and J usage is TRBJ2-7, with unresolved D. V gave up 0 bases and J gave up 6 bases, with 6 bases separating them. Germline assignment: CDR1 SQVTM and CDR2 ANQGSEA. This CDR3 has 11 residues. CDR3 in DNA: TGCAGCGTTGAAGATTCGGGCGAGCAGTACTTC. Protein sequence: CSVEDSGEQYF.